What follows are 30 T cell receptor beta chains derived from one specimen sequenced in a study of blood T cells in healthy people across ages. The second PCR ran about 6 to 11 cycles with a sample-barcoded 5' primer and J-beta primers. From the 5' RACE reads, TCRdb called clonotypes with MiXCR, one entry per CDR3 protein. The table shows 700,000 to 950,000 distinct CDR3 sequences, with roughly 64% occurring only once. The sequenced sample consisted of blood. The receptors stem from a man aged 30 to 45 in good health.

The J gene is TRBJ2-7, the V gene TRBV3-1; perhaps TRBD2 as D (7 bases). Germline loops: CDR1 LGHDT, CDR2 YNNKEL (reference sequence). The CDR3 is made up of 15 amino acids. With 0 bases removed from V and 6 bases from J, the gap between germline ends came to 15 bases. CDR3 residues: CASSQEPGGGVEQYF. The CDR3 DNA follows: TGTGCCAGCAGCCAAGAACCGGGGGGCGGGGTCGAGCAGTACTTC.

The chain joins TRBV6-6 to TRBJ1-5; D remains unclear. From germline, CDR1 is MNHNY and CDR2 SVGAGI (reference sequence). The CDR3 is 13 residues long. The V end was cut by 2 bases, the J end by 3 bases, with 5 bases between. CDR3 sequence (DNA): TGTGCCAGCAGTTACGATTCCAATCAGCCCCAGCATTTT. This sequence encodes CASSYDSNQPQHF.

The chain is built from TRBV12-3 or TRBV12-4 and TRBJ2-7, with D perhaps being TRBD1 or TRBD2 (5 bases each). The germline V and J ends were trimmed by 8 bases and 2 bases, with 16 bases remaining between them. This CDR3 contains 14 residues. The CDR3 DNA reads as TGTGCCAGCGGCCCGGGGCCCTACACCTACGAGCAGTACTTC. Translated, it gives CASGPGPYTYEQYF.

The V and J genes are TRBV13 and TRBJ2-1; D perhaps matches TRBD2 (5 bases). Trimming cost V 5 bases and J 1 base, with 9 bases left between them. CDR1 and CDR2 (germline): PRHDT, FYEKMQ (reference sequence). This CDR3 has 14 residues. CDR3 bases: TGTGCCAGCAGCGCCGGGATTTCCTACAATGAGCAGTTCTTC. Translated: CASSAGISYNEQFF. The variable domain in full, completed from reference TRBV13 and TRBJ2-1, reads AAGVIQSPRHLIKEKRETATLKCYPIPRHDTVYWYQQGPGQDPQFLISFYEKMQSDKGSIPDRFSAQQFSDYHSELNMSSLELGDSALYFCASSAGISYNEQFFGPGTRLTVL.

The gene calls are TRBV25-1 and TRBJ1-2, with no clear D. The germline V gene has CDR1 MGHDK and CDR2 SYGVNS. This CDR3 has 12 residues. Trimming cost V 5 bases and J 2 bases, with 6 bases left between them. The DNA of the CDR3 is TGTGCCAGCAGTTGGCAGAACTATGGCTACACCTTC. This sequence encodes CASSWQNYGYTF.

The sample holds a few counts of this clonotype. For the CDR3, the DNA is TGCAGTGCTAGAGTTATCGGGGGCACTGAAGCTTTCTTT. Amino acids: CSARVIGGTEAFF. The rearrangement joins TRBV20-1 to TRBJ1-1; D perhaps matches TRBD1 (5 bases). The CDR3 sequence is 13 residues long. V dropped 1 base and J dropped 4 bases, with 10 bases sitting between them. Germline V gene data show CDR1 as DFQATT and CDR2 as SNEGSKA (reference sequence).

This clonotype was seen only a few times. The CDR3 DNA follows: TGTGCCAGCAGCTTTCAGGGGGAAGAGACCCAGTACTTC. Protein product: CASSFQGEETQYF. The chain couples TRBV7-3 to TRBJ2-5; 7 bases agree with TRBD1. From germline, CDR1 is SGHTA and CDR2 FQGTGA. The CDR3 is made up of 13 amino acids. V trimming: 3 bases; J trimming: 3 bases; junction bases outside the gene matches: 1.

This clonotype occurred a few times. V gene TRBV10-3 combines with J gene TRBJ2-5; 7 positions agree with TRBD2. The J call may be mistaken, given a closer DNA end match to TRBJ2-7. The CDR3 covers 11 residues. Per the germline V gene, CDR1 is ENHRY and CDR2 is SYGVKD. The CDR3 spells CAMGGNYEQYF. The CDR3 DNA is TGTGCCATGGGGGGGAACTACGAGCAGTACTTC.

V usage is TRBV10-3 and J usage is TRBJ2-4; TRBD1 might be the D (6 bases). The DNA end is more similar to TRBJ2-7, so the J call may be wrong. Germline CDR1 ENHRY, CDR2 SYGVKD. This CDR3 is built from 15 residues. The CDR3 protein is CAISESMSGAYEQYF. CDR3 nucleotides: TGTGCCATCAGTGAGTCGATGTCAGGGGCCTACGAGCAGTACTTC.

A few counts support this clonotype. The chain joins TRBV27 to TRBJ2-5; 8 bases match TRBD1. The last part of the DNA fits TRBJ2-7 better; the J call may be wrong. Germline V gives CDR1 MNHEY, CDR2 SMNVEV (reference sequence). The CDR3 sequence is 15 residues long. CDR3 sequence reads: CASSLTGGWSNEQYF. CDR3 DNA sequence: TGTGCCAGCAGCCTTACAGGGGGTTGGTCCAACGAGCAGTACTTC.

The rearrangement links TRBV6-1 to TRBJ1-2; D uncertain. Germline assignment: CDR1 MNHNS and CDR2 SASEGT. The V end lost 4 bases, the J end lost 6 bases, and 18 bases lay between the germline ends. CDR3 length equals 15 residues. CDR3 region: CASSATDGARNGYTF. Written as DNA, the CDR3 is TGTGCCAGCAGTGCCACGGACGGAGCGCGCAATGGCTACACCTTC.

This clonotype was found a few times. J is TRBJ1-2 and V is TRBV7-9; no definite D call. Trimming took 8 bases from V and 4 from J, leaving 8 bases between them. Germline V lookup: CDR1 SEHNR, CDR2 FQNEAQ (reference sequence). The CDR3 runs 11 residues. The CDR3 DNA follows: TGTGCCAGCGTCACTTTCTATGGCTACACCTTC. This gives the protein CASVTFYGYTF.

The chain joins TRBV6-2 or TRBV6-3 to TRBJ2-3, with 13 bases lining up with TRBD2. The J segment lost 5 bases and the V segment lost 10 bases, leaving 15 bases of the junction unmatched. The V gene's germline CDR1 is MNHEY and CDR2 SVGEGT. The CDR3 totals 17 residues. The CDR3 reads CATRLAGGVLKRDTQYF. The CDR3 DNA is TGTGCCACCCGACTAGCGGGAGGAGTTTTGAAGAGAGATACGCAGTATTTT.

The J gene is TRBJ1-2, the V gene TRBV28; maybe TRBD1 (6 bases). CDR1 is MDHEN, CDR2 SYDVKM, per germline. Deletions cut 6 bases from V and 6 bases from J, with 20 bases between. The CDR3 extends over 15 amino acids. CDR3 bases: TGTGCCAGCAGCTTACAGGGCGCGCTTAGCCATGGCTACACCTTC. This translates into CASSLQGALSHGYTF.

As to this clonotype: Since a much larger clone is just one base distant, this may be a read error. The chain couples TRBV2 to TRBJ2-1, with D uncertain. CDR1 and CDR2 from the germline V gene are SNHLY and FYNNEI. With 1 base removed from V and 13 bases from J, the gap between germline ends came to 14 bases. CDR3 length equals 13 residues. As DNA, the CDR3 is TGTGCCAGCAGTGAAGTTGCTGCTTCTTCCCAGTTCTTC. Amino acids: CASSEVAASSQFF.

The chain employs TRBV20-1 and TRBJ2-1; 8 positions agree with TRBD2. The ends lost 7 bases at V and 6 bases at J; junction bases unmatched: 5. From germline, CDR1 is DFQATT and CDR2 SNEGSKA (reference sequence). This CDR3 comprises 12 residues. The CDR3 loop is CSVPGTSNEQFF. CDR3 in DNA: TGCAGTGTCCCTGGGACTAGCAATGAGCAGTTCTTC.

V and J are TRBV5-1 and TRBJ1-2, with D unresolved. CDR1 SGHRS and CDR2 YFSETQ come from the germline V gene. V was pared by 4 bases and J by 3 bases, with 13 bases between. The CDR3 runs to 14 residues. In nucleotides, the CDR3 is TGCGCCAGCAGCGTTTCCGGGGAGGACTATGGCTACACCTTC. This codes for CASSVSGEDYGYTF.

This chain links TRBV9 with TRBJ2-4; D ambiguous. With 2 bases removed from V and 0 bases from J, the gap between germline ends came to 12 bases. CDR1 and CDR2 (germline): SGDLS, YYNGEE. CDR3 size: 16 residues. The CDR3 protein is CASSVHSGSAKNIQYF. CDR3 sequence (DNA): TGTGCCAGCAGCGTTCATTCAGGATCAGCCAAAAACATTCAGTACTTC.

This clonotype was seen a few times. The chain joins TRBV29-1 to TRBJ1-2; no clear D gene. CDR1 and CDR2 from the germline V gene are SQVTM and ANQGSEA. This CDR3 comprises 12 residues. Deletions cut 6 bases from V and 4 bases from J, with 12 bases between. The CDR3 DNA sequence: TGCAGCGTCCAGATCCCAGGCTATGGCTACACCTTC. Translated: CSVQIPGYGYTF.

The chain links TRBV20-1 to TRBJ2-5, with D hard to call. The V gene's germline CDR1 is DFQATT and CDR2 SNEGSKA (reference sequence). Deletions cut 3 bases from V and 11 bases from J, with 19 bases between. CDR3 size: 13 residues. The CDR3 protein is CSARGLFGNEQYF. Here the CDR3 DNA reads TGCAGTGCTAGGGGATTGTTTGGGAATGAGCAGTACTTC.

The chain links TRBV7-9 to TRBJ2-5; D is undetermined. The V end lost 6 bases, the J end lost 5 bases, and 16 bases lay between the germline ends. The length of the CDR3 is 14 residues. Per germline, CDR1 SEHNR and CDR2 FQNEAQ (reference sequence). The CDR3 protein is CASRRSVDPETQYF. The CDR3 coding sequence is TGTGCCAGCAGGAGATCGGTCGATCCGGAGACCCAGTACTTC.

The rearrangement joins TRBV4-1 to TRBJ1-4, with D possibly matching TRBD1 (5 bases). This CDR3 region has 16 residues. The V end lost 1 base, the J end lost 0 bases, and 9 bases lay between the germline ends. CDR1 is MGHRA and CDR2 is YSYEKL in the germline V gene. The CDR3 loop is CASSQAGLATNEKLFF. CDR3 nucleotide sequence: TGCGCCAGCAGCCAAGCAGGGTTGGCAACTAATGAAAAACTGTTTTTT.

The V call is TRBV28, the J call TRBJ2-1; 10 nucleotides line up with TRBD2. Germline CDR1 reads MDHEN; CDR2 reads SYDVKM. The CDR3 has 14 amino acids. The junction had 7 bases not matched to a gene; V was cut back by 7 bases and J by 7 bases. The CDR3 loop reads CASMFASGRNEQFF. CDR3 in DNA: TGTGCCAGCATGTTTGCTAGCGGGAGAAATGAGCAGTTCTTC.

This chain links TRBV6-5 with TRBJ2-3; no definite D call. The V end lost 6 bases, the J end lost 6 bases, and 13 bases lay between the germline ends. CDR3 length equals 13 residues. Germline V gene data show CDR1 as MNHEY and CDR2 as SVGAGI. In DNA form, the CDR3 reads TGTGCCAGCAGAGACCTACAGAGGGATACGCAGTATTTT. The encoded protein is CASRDLQRDTQYF.

This sequence joins TRBV15 and TRBJ2-7, with D possibly matching TRBD1 (5 bases). The CDR3 extends over 15 amino acids. Trimming left V 6 bases short and J 4 bases short, with 19 bases between. Germline CDR1 and CDR2: LNHNV and YYDKDF (reference sequence). CDR3 region: CATRDPRTRSYEQYF. CDR3 DNA sequence: TGTGCCACCAGGGACCCTCGGACAAGATCGTACGAGCAGTACTTC.

V is TRBV12-5 and J is TRBJ2-7; D is tentatively TRBD1 or TRBD2 (5 bases each). The CDR3 extends over 15 amino acids. The germline gives CDR1 LGHNT, CDR2 FRNRAP. V lost 1 base and J 7 bases, leaving 17 bases between the germline ends. CDR3 amino acids: CASGLGATGGDEQYF. The CDR3 bases are TGTGCTAGTGGTTTGGGCGCCACAGGAGGAGATGAGCAGTACTTC.

The chain has TRBV7-9 and TRBJ1-1; weak D call: TRBD1 (6 bases). The germline CDR1 and CDR2 sequences are SEHNR and FQNEAQ (reference sequence). This CDR3 has 18 residues. The V end lost 0 bases, the J end lost 0 bases, and 17 bases lay between the germline ends. CDR3 nucleotide sequence: TGTGCCAGCAGCTTAGCGCTAATTGGGACAAAGGTGAACACTGAAGCTTTCTTT. Translating it yields CASSLALIGTKVNTEAFF.

This clonotype was observed a few times. The rearrangement links TRBV7-2 to TRBJ2-1; 7 nucleotides match TRBD1. Looked up from germline, CDR1 is SGHTA and CDR2 is FQGNSA. The CDR3 extends over 15 amino acids. The J segment lost 4 bases and the V segment lost 7 bases, leaving 10 bases of the junction unmatched. CDR3 nucleotides: TGTGCCAGCATTCCGGGACAGATCCTTTACAATGAGCAGTTCTTC. This gives the protein CASIPGQILYNEQFF.

This chain links TRBV7-6 with TRBJ1-1, with 7 bases fitting TRBD1. CDR1 is SGHVS, CDR2 FNYEAQ, per germline. J gave up 6 bases and V 5 bases, and 9 bases lay outside the gene matches. This CDR3 is built from 14 residues. CDR3 amino acids: CASSRTTGLAEAFF. DNA of the CDR3: TGTGCCAGCAGCCGAACGACAGGGTTGGCTGAAGCTTTCTTT. Full variable domain (outside the CDR3, taken from reference TRBV7-6 and TRBJ1-1): GAGVSQSPRYKVTKRGQDVALRCDPISGHVSLYWYRQALGQGPEFLTYFNYEAQQDKSGLPNDRFSAERPEGSISTLTIQRTEQRDSAMYRCASSRTTGLAEAFFGQGTRLTVV.

This clonotype was detected once. The chain combines TRBV29-1 with TRBJ1-1; D perhaps matches TRBD1 (5 bases). Germline CDR1 is SQVTM and CDR2 is ANQGSEA. There are 13 residues in the CDR3. Trimming pared 3 bases from V and 0 bases from J, leaving 8 bases between. The CDR3 region has the DNA TGCAGCGTTGATTGGGGCATGAACACTGAAGCTTTCTTT. It codes for CSVDWGMNTEAFF.